A single sample gave rise to the 15 T cell receptor beta chains below, sequenced in a study of blood T cell repertoires in COVID-19. Measured with immunoSEQ multiplex PCR; TCRdb has only the in-frame clones, and not every one. The sample lists under 250,000 clones, approximately 80% seen once, with roughly 4.5% in the top ten. The sample comprised PBMCs or T cells enriched from blood (not recorded which). These receptors originate from a man aged 25 to 40 with acute COVID-19.

This chain connects TRBV11-2 to TRBJ2-1; 9 nucleotides match TRBD1. Germline V gene sequence: CDR1 SGHAT, CDR2 FQNNGV. The CDR3 consists of 13 residues. J lost 8 bases, V lost 4 bases, and 3 bases had no gene match. The CDR3 sequence is CASSWTGVHEQFF. CDR3 in DNA: TGTGCCAGCAGCTGGACAGGGGTCCATGAGCAGTTCTTC.

The gene calls are TRBV27 and TRBJ2-1; TRBD2 aligns across 9 bases. Germline V gene sequence: CDR1 MNHEY, CDR2 SMNVEV (reference sequence). V trimming: 5 bases; J trimming: 4 bases; junction bases outside the gene matches: 9. The CDR3 consists of 16 residues. The CDR3 reads CASSDHGLANYNEQFF. The CDR3 DNA sequence: TGTGCCAGCAGTGACCACGGACTAGCGAATTACAATGAGCAGTTCTTC.

The chain employs TRBV19 and TRBJ1-5, with TRBD1 identical over 7 bases. V was clipped by 5 bases and J by 10 bases; unmatched bases: 8. The CDR3 extends over 13 amino acids. Germline V CDR1 and CDR2: LNHDA, SQIVND (reference sequence). The CDR3 nucleotides read TGTGCCAGTAGTGGCGGGACAGATACACCCCAGCATTTT. Translated: CASSGGTDTPQHF. The whole variable domain, remainder taken from reference TRBV19 and TRBJ1-5, is DGGITQSPKYLFRKEGQNVTLSCEQNLNHDAMYWYRQDPGQGLRLIYYSQIVNDFQKGDIAEGYSVSREKKESFPLTVTSAQKNPTAFYLCASSGGTDTPQHFGDGTRLSIL.

The chain carries TRBV28 and TRBJ1-2; tentatively, D is TRBD1 (6 bases). Germline values: CDR1 MDHEN, CDR2 SYDVKM. V was shortened by 2 bases and J by 6 bases, with 13 bases between the two germline ends. The length of the CDR3 is 14 residues. CDR3 sequence: CASSLRQGLDGYTF. The DNA for the CDR3 is TGTGCCAGCAGTTTAAGGCAGGGGTTAGATGGCTACACCTTC.

The chain recombines TRBV7-9 with TRBJ1-2, with TRBD1 matching over 9 bases. This CDR3 has 14 amino acids. Germline CDR1 and CDR2: SEHNR and FQNEAQ (reference sequence). The trim removed 1 base at V and 4 bases at J, leaving 1 base unmatched. CDR3 coding DNA: TGTGCCAGCAGCTTAGTACAGGGGGCCTATGGCTACACCTTC. The encoded protein is CASSLVQGAYGYTF.

This clone was picked up one time. V usage is TRBV7-3 and J usage is TRBJ1-1; D remains unclear. Per the germline V gene, CDR1 is SGHTA and CDR2 is FQGTGA. The CDR3 sequence is 13 residues long. Trimming cost V 5 bases and J 9 bases, with 16 bases left between them. In nucleotides, the CDR3 is TGTGCCAGCAGCACCGGGGAGCAGAGTCAAGCTTTCTTT. Amino acid sequence: CASSTGEQSQAFF.

This chain uses TRBV5-1 with TRBJ2-5; 13 nucleotides align to TRBD2. V trimming: 4 bases; J trimming: 4 bases; junction bases outside the gene matches: 4. The CDR3 contains 15 residues. Looked up from germline, CDR1 is SGHRS and CDR2 is YFSETQ. CDR3 nucleotides: TGCGCCAGCAGCCCGGGACTAGCGGGGCTAGAGACCCAGTACTTC. Protein product: CASSPGLAGLETQYF.

This sequence joins TRBV9 and TRBJ2-3; 9 bases match TRBD1. CDR1 is SGDLS and CDR2 is YYNGEE in the germline V gene. V lost 4 bases and J lost 1; bases outside the gene matches: 4. This CDR3 region has 15 residues. This chain's CDR3 is CASSKDRGGTDTQYF. The CDR3 region has the DNA TGTGCCAGCAGCAAGGACAGGGGCGGCACAGATACGCAGTATTTT.

In this sample, this clone turned up once. The rearrangement links TRBV3-1 (or the pseudogene TRBV3-2) to TRBJ2-3, with D tentatively TRBD1 (6 bases). Looked up from germline, CDR1 is LGHDT and CDR2 is YNNKEL (reference sequence). Between the trimmed V and J ends, which lost 0 bases and 4 bases, there was a span of 14 bases. The CDR3 runs 16 residues. CDR3 region: CASSQERLGAPDTQYF. Here the CDR3 DNA reads TGTGCCAGCAGCCAAGAAAGGCTGGGGGCCCCAGATACGCAGTATTTT.

This sequence joins TRBV27 and TRBJ1-6; 8 bases align to TRBD1. The V and J ends lost 0 bases and 6 bases, in that order; junction bases with no gene match: 10. This CDR3 is 18 amino acids long. Germline CDR1 reads MNHEY; CDR2 reads SMNVEV (reference sequence). CDR3 bases: TGTGCCAGCAGTTTATCAATAGTGGGGACAGGCCTTAATTCACCCCTCCACTTT. Translated, it gives CASSLSIVGTGLNSPLHF.

The chain combines TRBV15 with TRBJ1-4; D not certain. V was clipped by 1 base and J by 5 bases, with 5 bases between them. Germline-derived CDR1 and CDR2 are LNHNV and YYDKDF (reference sequence). This CDR3 comprises 13 residues. This CDR3 is CATSRVMNEKLFF. As DNA, the CDR3 is TGTGCCACCAGCAGAGTAATGAATGAAAAACTGTTTTTT.

In its sample, this clone was seen once. This CDR3 is also generated by other DNA sequences in the sample. The V gene is TRBV5-1, the J gene TRBJ1-3; 9 bases fit TRBD1. Unmatched junction bases numbered 3, after V lost 4 bases and J lost 4 bases. From germline, CDR1 is SGHRS and CDR2 YFSETQ. The CDR3 is 14 amino acids. The DNA of the CDR3 is TGCGCCAGCAGCCCGGGACAGGGAGGAAACACCATATATTTT. This translates into CASSPGQGGNTIYF.

V gene TRBV2 combines with J gene TRBJ2-4; 9 bases map to TRBD2. The CDR3 is 16 residues long. V lost 6 bases to trimming and J lost 0 bases; unmatched junction nucleotides: 6. Per the germline V gene, CDR1 is SNHLY and CDR2 is FYNNEI. CDR3 nucleotides: TGTGCCAGCAGCGAAAGCGGGGGGCTAGCCAAAAACATTCAGTACTTC. Translation: CASSESGGLAKNIQYF.

This clone was counted between two and nine times. The V gene is TRBV14, the J gene TRBJ2-7, with a possible D match to TRBD2 (5 bases). CDR3 length: 14 amino acids. With 0 bases removed from V and 2 bases from J, the gap between germline ends came to 8 bases. Germline V gene sequence: CDR1 SGHDN, CDR2 FVKESK. The CDR3 sequence is CASSQDPTTYEQYF. CDR3 DNA: TGTGCCAGCAGCCAAGATCCGACTACCTACGAGCAGTACTTC. Complete variable domain (other parts from reference TRBV14 and TRBJ2-7): EAGVTQFPSHSVIEKGQTVTLRCDPISGHDNLYWYRRVMGKEIKFLLHFVKESKQDESGMPNNRFLAERTGGTYSTLKVQPAELEDSGVYFCASSQDPTTYEQYFGPGTRLTVT.

This chain uses TRBV5-1 with TRBJ1-1; tentative D call: TRBD1 (5 bases). The CDR3 has 14 amino acids. The germline CDR1 and CDR2 sequences are SGHRS and YFSETQ. Trimming removed 0 bases at V and 6 bases at J, with 12 bases between. The CDR3 region is CASSLDGGTAEAFF. CDR3 coding DNA: TGCGCCAGCAGCTTGGACGGGGGAACTGCTGAAGCTTTCTTT.